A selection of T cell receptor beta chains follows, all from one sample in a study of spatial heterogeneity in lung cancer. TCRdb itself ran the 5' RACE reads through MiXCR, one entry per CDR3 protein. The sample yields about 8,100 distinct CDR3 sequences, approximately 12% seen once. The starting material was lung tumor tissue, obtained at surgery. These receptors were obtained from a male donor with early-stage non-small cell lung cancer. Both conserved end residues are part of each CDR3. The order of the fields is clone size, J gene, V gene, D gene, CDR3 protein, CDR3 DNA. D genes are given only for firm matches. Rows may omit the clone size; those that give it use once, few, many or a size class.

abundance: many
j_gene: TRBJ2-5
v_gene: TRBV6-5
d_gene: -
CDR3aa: CASRVDRDQETQYF
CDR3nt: TGTGCCAGCAGGGTGGACAGAGACCAAGAGACCCAGTACTTC

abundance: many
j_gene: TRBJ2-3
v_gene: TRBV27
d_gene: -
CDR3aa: CASSGLTGSYTQYF
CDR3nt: TGTGCCAGCAGCGGCTTAACGGGGAGCTATACGCAGTATTTT

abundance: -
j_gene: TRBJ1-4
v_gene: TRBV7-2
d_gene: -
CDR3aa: CASSLTGAGAGEKLFF
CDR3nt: TGTGCCAGCAGCTTAACCGGGGCGGGGGCAGGTGAAAAACTGTTTTTT

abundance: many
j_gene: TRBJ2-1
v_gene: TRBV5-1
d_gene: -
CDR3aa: CASSFPDRRGEQFF
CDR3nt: TGCGCCAGCAGCTTTCCGGACCGCCGAGGTGAGCAGTTCTTC

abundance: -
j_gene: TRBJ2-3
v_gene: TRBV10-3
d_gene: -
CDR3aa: CAISEIGTDTQYF
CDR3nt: TGTGCCATCAGTGAGATCGGAACAGATACGCAGTATTTT

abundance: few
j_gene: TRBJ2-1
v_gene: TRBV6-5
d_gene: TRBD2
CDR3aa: CASNGLAGGTYNEQFF
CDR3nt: TGTGCCAGCAACGGACTAGCGGGGGGCACCTACAATGAGCAGTTCTTC

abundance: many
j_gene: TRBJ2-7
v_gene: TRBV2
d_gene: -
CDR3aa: CASSYAYEQYF
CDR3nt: TGTGCCAGCAGTTATGCCTACGAGCAGTACTTC

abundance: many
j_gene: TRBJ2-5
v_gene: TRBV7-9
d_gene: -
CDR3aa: CASSLDGTQETQYF
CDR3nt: TGTGCCAGCAGCCTTGACGGAACCCAAGAGACCCAGTACTTC

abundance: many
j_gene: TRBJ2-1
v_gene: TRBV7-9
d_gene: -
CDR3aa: CASSLEVASSSYNEQFF
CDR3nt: TGTGCCAGCAGCTTAGAGGTAGCGTCGAGCTCCTACAATGAGCAGTTCTTC

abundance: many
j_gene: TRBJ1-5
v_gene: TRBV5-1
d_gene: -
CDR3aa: CASSVSGDNQPQHF
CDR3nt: TGCGCCAGCAGCGTGAGCGGGGACAATCAGCCCCAGCATTTT

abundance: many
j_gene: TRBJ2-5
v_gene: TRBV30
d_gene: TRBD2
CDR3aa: CAWSPLAGETQYF
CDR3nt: TGTGCCTGGAGTCCGCTAGCGGGAGAGACCCAGTACTTC

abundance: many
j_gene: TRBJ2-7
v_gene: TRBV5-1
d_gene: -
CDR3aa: CASSAGQSLLSYEQYF
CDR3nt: TGCGCCAGCAGCGCTGGACAGAGCCTACTCTCCTACGAGCAGTACTTC

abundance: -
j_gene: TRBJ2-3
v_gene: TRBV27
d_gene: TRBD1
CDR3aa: CASSFWTGGVGADTQYF
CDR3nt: TGTGCCAGCAGTTTTTGGACAGGGGGAGTGGGGGCAGATACGCAGTATTTT

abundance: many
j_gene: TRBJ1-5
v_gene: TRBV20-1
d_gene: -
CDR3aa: CSARDIRTGVGQPQHF
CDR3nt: TGCAGTGCTAGAGATATACGTACGGGGGTGGGGCAGCCCCAGCATTTT

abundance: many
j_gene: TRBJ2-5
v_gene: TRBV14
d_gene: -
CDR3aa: CASSRGRLETQYF
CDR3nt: TGTGCCAGCAGCCGGGGGCGCTTAGAGACCCAGTACTTC

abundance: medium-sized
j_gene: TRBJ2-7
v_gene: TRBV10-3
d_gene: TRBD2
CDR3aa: CATSPAGLGFEQYF
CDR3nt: TGTGCCACCTCCCCGGCGGGACTAGGCTTCGAGCAGTACTTC

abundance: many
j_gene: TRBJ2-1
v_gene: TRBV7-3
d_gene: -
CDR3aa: CASSLTGPQNEQFF
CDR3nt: TGTGCCAGCAGCTTAACGGGGCCCCAAAATGAGCAGTTCTTC